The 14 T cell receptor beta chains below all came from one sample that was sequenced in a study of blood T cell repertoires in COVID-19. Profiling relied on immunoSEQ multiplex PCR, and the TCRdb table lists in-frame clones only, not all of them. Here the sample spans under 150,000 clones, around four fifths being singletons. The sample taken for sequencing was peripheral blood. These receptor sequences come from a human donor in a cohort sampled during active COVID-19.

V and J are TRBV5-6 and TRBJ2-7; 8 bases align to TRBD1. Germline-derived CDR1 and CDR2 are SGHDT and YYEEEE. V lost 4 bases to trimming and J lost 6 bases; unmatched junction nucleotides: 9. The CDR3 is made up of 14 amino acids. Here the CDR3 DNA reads TGTGCCAGCAGCCGCAACCGTGGACAGGGCGAGCAGTACTTC. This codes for CASSRNRGQGEQYF.

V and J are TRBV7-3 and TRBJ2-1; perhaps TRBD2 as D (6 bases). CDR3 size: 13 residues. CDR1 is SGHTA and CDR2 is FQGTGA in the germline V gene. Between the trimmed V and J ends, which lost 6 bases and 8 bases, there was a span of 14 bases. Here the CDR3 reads CASSLGTVHEQFF. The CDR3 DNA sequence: TGTGCCAGCAGTCTTGGGACTGTCCATGAGCAGTTCTTC.

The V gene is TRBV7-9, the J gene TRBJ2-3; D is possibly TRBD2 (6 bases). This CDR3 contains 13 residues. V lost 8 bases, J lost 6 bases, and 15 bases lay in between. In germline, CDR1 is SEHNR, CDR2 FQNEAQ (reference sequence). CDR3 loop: CASAAAGSDTQYF. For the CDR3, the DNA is TGTGCCAGCGCGGCGGCGGGGTCGGATACGCAGTATTTT.

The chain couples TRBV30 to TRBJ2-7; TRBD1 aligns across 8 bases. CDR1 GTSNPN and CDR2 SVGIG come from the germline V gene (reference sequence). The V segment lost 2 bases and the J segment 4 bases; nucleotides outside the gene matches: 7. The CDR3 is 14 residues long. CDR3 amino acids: CAWSNKDRAYEQYF. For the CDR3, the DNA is TGTGCCTGGAGTAACAAGGACAGGGCTTACGAGCAGTACTTC.

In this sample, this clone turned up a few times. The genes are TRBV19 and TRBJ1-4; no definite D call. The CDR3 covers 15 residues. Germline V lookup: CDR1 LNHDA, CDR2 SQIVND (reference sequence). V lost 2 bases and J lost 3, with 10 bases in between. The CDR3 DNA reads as TGTGCCAGTAGTATATATGCCAGTTCTAATGAAAAACTGTTTTTT. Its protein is CASSIYASSNEKLFF.

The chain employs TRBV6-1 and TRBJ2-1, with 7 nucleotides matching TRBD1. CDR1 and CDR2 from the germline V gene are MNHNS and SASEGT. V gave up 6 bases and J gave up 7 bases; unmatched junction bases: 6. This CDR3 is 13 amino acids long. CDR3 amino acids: CASRPGQANEQFF. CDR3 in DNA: TGTGCCAGCAGACCTGGACAGGCGAATGAGCAGTTCTTC.

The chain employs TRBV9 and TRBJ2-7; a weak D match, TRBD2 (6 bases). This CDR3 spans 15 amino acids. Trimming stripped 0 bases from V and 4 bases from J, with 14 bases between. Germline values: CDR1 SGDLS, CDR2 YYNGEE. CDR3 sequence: CASSVAGSIGYEQYF. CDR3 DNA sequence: TGTGCCAGCAGCGTAGCCGGGAGTATCGGATACGAGCAGTACTTC.

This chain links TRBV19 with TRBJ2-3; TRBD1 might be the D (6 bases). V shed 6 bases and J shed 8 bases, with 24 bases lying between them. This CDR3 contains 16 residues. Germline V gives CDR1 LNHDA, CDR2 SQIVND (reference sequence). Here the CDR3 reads CASRPRRGQSIGTQYF. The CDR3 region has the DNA TGTGCCAGTAGGCCAAGGCGCGGACAGAGCATCGGTACGCAGTATTTT.

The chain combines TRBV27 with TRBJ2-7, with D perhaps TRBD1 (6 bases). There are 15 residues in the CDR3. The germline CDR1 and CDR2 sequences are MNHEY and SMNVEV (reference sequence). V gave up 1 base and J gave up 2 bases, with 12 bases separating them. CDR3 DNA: TGTGCCAGCAGTTTATACAAAGGGGGTCCCTACGAGCAGTACTTC. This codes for CASSLYKGGPYEQYF.

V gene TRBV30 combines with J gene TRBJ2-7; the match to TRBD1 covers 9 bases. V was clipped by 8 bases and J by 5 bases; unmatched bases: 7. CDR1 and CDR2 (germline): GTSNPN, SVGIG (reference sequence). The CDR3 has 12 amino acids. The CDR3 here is CAATGGQNEQYF. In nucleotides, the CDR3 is TGTGCCGCAACAGGGGGCCAGAACGAGCAGTACTTC.

CDR3 coding DNA: TGTGCCAGCAGCTTAGTTGGGGCGGTTGCAACTAATGAAAAACTGTTTTTT. It translates to CASSLVGAVATNEKLFF. The genes are TRBV7-2 and TRBJ1-4; D is possibly TRBD1 (5 bases). The V end lost 1 base, the J end lost 0 bases, and 12 bases lay between the germline ends. The CDR3 is 17 residues long. CDR1 SGHTA and CDR2 FQGNSA come from the germline V gene. The full variable domain, its missing parts supplied by reference TRBV7-2 and TRBJ1-4, is GAGVSQSPSNKVTEKGKDVELRCDPISGHTALYWYRQSLGQGLEFLIYFQGNSAPDKSGLPSDRFSAERTGGSVSTLTIQRTQQEDSAVYLCASSLVGAVATNEKLFFGSGTQLSVL.

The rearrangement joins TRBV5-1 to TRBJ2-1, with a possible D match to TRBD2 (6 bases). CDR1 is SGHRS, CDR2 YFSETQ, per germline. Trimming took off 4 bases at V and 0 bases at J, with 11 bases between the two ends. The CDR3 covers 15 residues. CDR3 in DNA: TGCGCCAGCAGCCGAACTAGCTTCTCCTACAATGAGCAGTTCTTC. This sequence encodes CASSRTSFSYNEQFF.

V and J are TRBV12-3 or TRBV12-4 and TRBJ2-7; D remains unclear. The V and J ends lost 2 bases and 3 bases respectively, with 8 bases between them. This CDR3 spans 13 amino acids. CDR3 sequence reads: CASSLLSDYEQYF. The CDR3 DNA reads TGTGCCAGCAGTTTACTCTCAGACTACGAGCAGTACTTC.

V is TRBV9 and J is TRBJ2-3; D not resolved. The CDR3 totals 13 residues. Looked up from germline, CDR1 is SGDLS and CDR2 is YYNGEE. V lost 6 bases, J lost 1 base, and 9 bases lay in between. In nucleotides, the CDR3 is TGTGCCAGCACCCGGTTGGGCACAGATACGCAGTATTTT. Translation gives CASTRLGTDTQYF.